A single sample gave rise to the 9 T cell receptor beta chains below, sequenced in a study of yellow fever vaccine responses in identical twins. TCRdb re-called the RT-PCR reads through MiXCR, storing one row per CDR3 protein. Among several hundred distinct CDR3 sequences listed, roughly three fifths were seen once. This specimen consisted of T cells from blood (PBMCs), unsorted or a sorted subset (not recorded which), obtained before or after yellow fever vaccination (not recorded which). All receptors come from a female donor who received the yellow fever vaccine.

The genes are TRBV10-3 and TRBJ1-1; 7 nucleotides agree with TRBD1. The germline V gene encodes CDR1 ENHRY and CDR2 SYGVKD. This CDR3 spans 13 amino acids. With V trimmed by 8 bases and J by 6 bases, 9 bases remained unmatched. This CDR3 is CAIGGQWDAEAFF. CDR3 DNA: TGTGCCATCGGGGGACAGTGGGACGCTGAAGCTTTCTTT.

The J gene is TRBJ1-5, the V gene TRBV23-1; weak D call: TRBD1 (5 bases). TRBV23-1 has ORF status, its function being uncertain. The CDR3 is made up of 14 amino acids. V was pared by 6 bases and J by 7 bases, with 16 bases between. The DNA of the CDR3 is TGCGCCAGCAGCGACGGGGGGTCGGGCCAGCCCCAGCATTTT. It codes for CASSDGGSGQPQHF.

The J gene is TRBJ2-3, the V gene TRBV18; D remains unclear. This CDR3 is built from 13 residues. V lost 1 base to trimming and J lost 4 bases, with 6 bases between them. CDR1 KGHSH and CDR2 LQKENI come from the germline V gene. In DNA, the CDR3 is TGTGCCAGCTCACCACAGGTCGCAGATACGCAGTATTTT. Amino acids: CASSPQVADTQYF.

The chain employs TRBV5-1 and TRBJ2-1; TRBD2 might be the D (6 bases). The V gene lost 6 bases and the J gene lost 7 bases, with 17 bases spanning the gap. The CDR3 runs 14 residues. Per germline, CDR1 SGHRS and CDR2 YFSETQ. The CDR3 reads CASTRFSGENEQFF. CDR3 nucleotide sequence: TGCGCCAGCACTAGATTTAGCGGAGAGAATGAGCAGTTCTTC.

This chain uses TRBV14 with TRBJ1-6; D might be TRBD1 (5 bases). The V end was cut by 0 bases, the J end by 6 bases, with 6 bases between. This CDR3 comprises 14 residues. Per the germline V gene, CDR1 is SGHDN and CDR2 is FVKESK. The CDR3 nucleotides read TGTGCCAGCAGCCAAGACAGGGCTAATTCACCCCTCCACTTT. Its protein is CASSQDRANSPLHF.

CDR3 nucleotide sequence: TGCGCCAGCAGCTCGGGACAGGGTTACAATGAGCAGTTCTTC. It translates to CASSSGQGYNEQFF. The V call is TRBV5-1, the J call TRBJ2-1, with 9 positions matching TRBD1. Trimming removed 3 bases from V and 4 bases from J; junction bases left unmatched: 2. CDR3 length: 14 residues. CDR1 is SGHRS, CDR2 YFSETQ, per germline.

V and J are TRBV20-1 and TRBJ1-2; D not resolved. V was pared by 6 bases and J by 8 bases, with 19 bases between. The CDR3 covers 13 residues. The germline CDR1 and CDR2 sequences are DFQATT and SNEGSKA (reference sequence). CDR3 region: CSAERSRLDGYTF. CDR3 DNA sequence: TGCAGTGCCGAGCGGAGTAGGTTGGACGGCTACACCTTC.

CDR3 region: CASTSGTSGGQFF. In DNA, the CDR3 is TGTGCCAGCACTTCCGGGACTAGTGGCGGGCAGTTCTTC. This chain links TRBV2 with TRBJ2-1; 8 bases fit TRBD2. This CDR3 has 13 residues. Per germline, CDR1 SNHLY and CDR2 FYNNEI. J gave up 12 bases and V 7 bases, and 11 bases lay outside the gene matches.

The sample holds one count of this clonotype. The chain employs TRBV23-1 and TRBJ1-4; 7 bases line up with TRBD1. TRBV23-1 has ORF status, its function being uncertain. The CDR3 is 16 residues long. J lost 5 bases, V lost 2 bases, and 8 bases had no gene match. The CDR3 DNA is TGCGCCAGCAGTCAAAGGACAGGTCCGAGAAATGAAAAACTGTTTTTT. Translation gives CASSQRTGPRNEKLFF.